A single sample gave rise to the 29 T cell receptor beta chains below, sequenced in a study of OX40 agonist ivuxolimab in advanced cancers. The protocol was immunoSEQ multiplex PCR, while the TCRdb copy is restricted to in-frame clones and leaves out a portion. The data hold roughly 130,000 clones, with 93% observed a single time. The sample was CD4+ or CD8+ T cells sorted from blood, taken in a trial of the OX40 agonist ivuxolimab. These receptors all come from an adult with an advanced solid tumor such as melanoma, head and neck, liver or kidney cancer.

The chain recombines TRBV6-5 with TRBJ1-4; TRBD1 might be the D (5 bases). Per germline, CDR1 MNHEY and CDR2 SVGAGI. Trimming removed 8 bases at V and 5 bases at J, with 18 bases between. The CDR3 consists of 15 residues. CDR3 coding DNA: TGTGCCAGCGGAATGGCGGGGACTCCCAATGAAAAACTGTTTTTT. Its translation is CASGMAGTPNEKLFF.

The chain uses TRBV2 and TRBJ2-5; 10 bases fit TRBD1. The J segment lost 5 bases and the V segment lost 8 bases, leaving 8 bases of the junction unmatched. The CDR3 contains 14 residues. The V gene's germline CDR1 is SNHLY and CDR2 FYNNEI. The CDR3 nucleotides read TGTGCCAGCTTGACAGGGGGCGTTAAGGAGACCCAGTACTTC. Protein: CASLTGGVKETQYF.

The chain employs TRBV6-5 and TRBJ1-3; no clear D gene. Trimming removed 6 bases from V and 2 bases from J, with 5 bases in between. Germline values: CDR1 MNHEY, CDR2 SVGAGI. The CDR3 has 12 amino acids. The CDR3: CASRYAGNTIYF. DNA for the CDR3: TGTGCCAGCAGGTATGCTGGAAACACCATATATTTT.

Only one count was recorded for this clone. CDR3 residues: CASSQAHPATNEKLFF. The CDR3 region has the DNA TGCGCCAGCAGCCAAGCTCACCCCGCAACTAATGAAAAACTGTTTTTT. This sequence joins TRBV4-1 and TRBJ1-4; D gene ambiguous. CDR1 is MGHRA, CDR2 YSYEKL, per germline. Trimming removed 1 base at V and 0 bases at J, with 9 bases between. The CDR3 is 16 residues long.

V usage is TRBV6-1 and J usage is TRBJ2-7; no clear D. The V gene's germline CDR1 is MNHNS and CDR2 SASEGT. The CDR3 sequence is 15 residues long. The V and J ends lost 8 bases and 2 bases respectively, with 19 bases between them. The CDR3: CASRSEPIKTYEQYF. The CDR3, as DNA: TGTGCCAGCCGCTCCGAGCCGATAAAAACCTACGAGCAGTACTTC.

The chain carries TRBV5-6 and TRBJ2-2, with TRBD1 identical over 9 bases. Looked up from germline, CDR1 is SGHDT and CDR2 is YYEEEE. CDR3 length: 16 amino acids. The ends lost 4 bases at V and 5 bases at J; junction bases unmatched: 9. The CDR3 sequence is CASSASTGGGTGELFF. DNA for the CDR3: TGTGCCAGCAGCGCGTCCACAGGGGGCGGAACCGGGGAGCTGTTTTTT.

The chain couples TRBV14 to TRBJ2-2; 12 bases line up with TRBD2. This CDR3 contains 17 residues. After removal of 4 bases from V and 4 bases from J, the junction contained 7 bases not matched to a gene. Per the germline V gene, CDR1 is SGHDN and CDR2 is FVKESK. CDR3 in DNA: TGTGCCAGCAGCCCGGGACTAGCGGGTGCTGTCACCGGGGAGCTGTTTTTT. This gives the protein CASSPGLAGAVTGELFF. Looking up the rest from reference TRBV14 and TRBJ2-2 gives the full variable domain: EAGVTQFPSHSVIEKGQTVTLRCDPISGHDNLYWYRRVMGKEIKFLLHFVKESKQDESGMPNNRFLAERTGGTYSTLKVQPAELEDSGVYFCASSPGLAGAVTGELFFGEGSRLTVL.

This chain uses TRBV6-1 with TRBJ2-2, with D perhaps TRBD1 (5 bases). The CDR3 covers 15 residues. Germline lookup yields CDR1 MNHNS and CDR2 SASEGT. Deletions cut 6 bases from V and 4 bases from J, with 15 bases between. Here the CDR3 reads CASRPLQVFTGELFF. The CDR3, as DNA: TGTGCCAGCAGGCCTCTACAGGTGTTCACCGGGGAGCTGTTTTTT.

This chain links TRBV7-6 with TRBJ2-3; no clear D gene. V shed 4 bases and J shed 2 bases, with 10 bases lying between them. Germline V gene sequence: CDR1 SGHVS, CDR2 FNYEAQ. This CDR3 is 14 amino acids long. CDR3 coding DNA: TGTGCCAGCAGCTCGAACGTCCTCACAGATACGCAGTATTTT. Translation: CASSSNVLTDTQYF. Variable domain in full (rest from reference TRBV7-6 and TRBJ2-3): GAGVSQSPRYKVTKRGQDVALRCDPISGHVSLYWYRQALGQGPEFLTYFNYEAQQDKSGLPNDRFSAERPEGSISTLTIQRTEQRDSAMYRCASSSNVLTDTQYFGPGTRLTVL.

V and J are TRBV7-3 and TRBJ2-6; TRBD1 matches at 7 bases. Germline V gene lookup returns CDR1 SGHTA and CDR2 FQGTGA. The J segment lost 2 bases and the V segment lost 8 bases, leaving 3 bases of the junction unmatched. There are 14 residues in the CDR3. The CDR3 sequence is CASGDRAGANVLTF. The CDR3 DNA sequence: TGTGCCAGCGGAGACAGGGCTGGGGCCAACGTCCTGACTTTC.

CDR3: CASSLAMAQSGEKLFF. Here the CDR3 DNA reads TGCGCCAGCAGCTTGGCCATGGCCCAGAGTGGTGAAAAACTGTTTTTT. The chain is built from TRBV5-1 and TRBJ1-4; D uncertain. V lost 0 bases and J lost 7, with 16 bases in between. Germline CDR1 SGHRS, CDR2 YFSETQ. The CDR3 loop spans 16 amino acids. Full variable domain (rest looked up from reference TRBV5-1 and TRBJ1-4): KAGVTQTPRYLIKTRGQQVTLSCSPISGHRSVSWYQQTPGQGLQFLFEYFSETQRNKGNFPGRFSGRQFSNSRSEMNVSTLELGDSALYLCASSLAMAQSGEKLFFGSGTQLSVL.

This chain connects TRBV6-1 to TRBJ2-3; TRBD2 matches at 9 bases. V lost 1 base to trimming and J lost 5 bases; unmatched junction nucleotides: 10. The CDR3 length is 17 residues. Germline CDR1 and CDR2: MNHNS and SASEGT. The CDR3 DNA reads TGTGCCAGCAGTGAAGTTCCTAGCGGGATGTTCGGAGATACGCAGTATTTT. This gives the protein CASSEVPSGMFGDTQYF.

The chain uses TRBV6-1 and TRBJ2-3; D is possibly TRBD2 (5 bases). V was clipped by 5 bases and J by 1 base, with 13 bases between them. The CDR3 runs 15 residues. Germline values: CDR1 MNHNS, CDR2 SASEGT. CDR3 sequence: CASSITIGGTDTQYF. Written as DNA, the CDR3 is TGTGCCAGCAGTATTACTATCGGGGGCACAGATACGCAGTATTTT.

This CDR3 is CASSRGQGTNNSPLHF. The DNA for the CDR3 is TGCGCCAGCAGCCGGGGACAGGGGACTAATAATTCACCCCTCCACTTT. The V and J genes are TRBV4-1 and TRBJ1-6, with 10 bases aligning to TRBD1. The junction had 5 bases not matched to a gene; V was cut back by 4 bases and J by 5 bases. Germline CDR1 is MGHRA and CDR2 is YSYEKL. CDR3 length: 16 amino acids.

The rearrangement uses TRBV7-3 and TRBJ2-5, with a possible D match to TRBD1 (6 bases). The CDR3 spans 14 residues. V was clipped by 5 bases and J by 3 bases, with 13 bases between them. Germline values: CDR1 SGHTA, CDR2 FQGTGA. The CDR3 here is CASSARNREETQYF. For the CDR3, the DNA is TGTGCCAGCAGCGCCCGAAACAGGGAAGAGACCCAGTACTTC.

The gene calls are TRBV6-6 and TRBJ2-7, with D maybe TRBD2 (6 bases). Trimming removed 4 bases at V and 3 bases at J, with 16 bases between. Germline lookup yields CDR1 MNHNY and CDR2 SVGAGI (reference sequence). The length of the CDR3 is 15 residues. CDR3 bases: TGTGCCAGCAGTTCCCTTAGGGGCGGGGTCTACGAGCAGTACTTC. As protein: CASSSLRGGVYEQYF.

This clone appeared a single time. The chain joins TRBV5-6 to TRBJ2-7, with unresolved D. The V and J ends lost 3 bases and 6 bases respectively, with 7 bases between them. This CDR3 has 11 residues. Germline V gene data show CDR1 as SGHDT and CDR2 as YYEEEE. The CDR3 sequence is CASSSASEQYF. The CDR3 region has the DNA TGTGCCAGCAGCTCGGCAAGCGAGCAGTACTTC.

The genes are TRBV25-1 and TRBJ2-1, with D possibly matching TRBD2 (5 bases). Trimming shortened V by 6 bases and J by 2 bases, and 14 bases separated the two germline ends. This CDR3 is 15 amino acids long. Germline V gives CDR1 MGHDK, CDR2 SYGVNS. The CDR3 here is CASSERTGTYNEQFF. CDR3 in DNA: TGTGCCAGCAGCGAACGGACGGGGACCTACAATGAGCAGTTCTTC.

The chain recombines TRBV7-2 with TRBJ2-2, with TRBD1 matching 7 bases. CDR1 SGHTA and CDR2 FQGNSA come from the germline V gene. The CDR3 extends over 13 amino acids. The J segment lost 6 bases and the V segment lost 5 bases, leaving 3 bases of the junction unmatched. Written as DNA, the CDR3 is TGTGCCAGCAGCACAGGGGTTGCCGGGGAGCTGTTTTTT. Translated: CASSTGVAGELFF. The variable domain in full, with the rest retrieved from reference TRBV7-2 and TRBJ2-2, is GAGVSQSPSNKVTEKGKDVELRCDPISGHTALYWYRQSLGQGLEFLIYFQGNSAPDKSGLPSDRFSAERTGGSVSTLTIQRTQQEDSAVYLCASSTGVAGELFFGEGSRLTVL.

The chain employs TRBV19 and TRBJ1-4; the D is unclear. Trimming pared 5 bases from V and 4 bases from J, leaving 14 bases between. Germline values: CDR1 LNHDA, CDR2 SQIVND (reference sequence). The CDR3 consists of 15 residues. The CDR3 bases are TGTGCCAGTAGTGTTCCTGCTCGGGTTAATGAAAAACTGTTTTTT. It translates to CASSVPARVNEKLFF.

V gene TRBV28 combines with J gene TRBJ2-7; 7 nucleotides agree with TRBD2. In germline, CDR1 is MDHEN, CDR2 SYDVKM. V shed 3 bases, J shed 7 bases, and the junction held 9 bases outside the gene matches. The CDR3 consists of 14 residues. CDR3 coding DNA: TGTGCCAGCAGTTTGTCAGCGGGATCTGGAGAGCAGTACTTC. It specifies CASSLSAGSGEQYF.

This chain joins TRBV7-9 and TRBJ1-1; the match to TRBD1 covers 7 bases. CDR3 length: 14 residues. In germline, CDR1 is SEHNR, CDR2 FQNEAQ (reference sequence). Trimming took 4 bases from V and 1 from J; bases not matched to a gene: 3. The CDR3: CASSWDSTNTEAFF. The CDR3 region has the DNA TGTGCCAGCAGCTGGGACAGTACGAACACTGAAGCTTTCTTT.

CDR3 DNA sequence: TGTGCCAGCAGCCACGGGACAGCCTCCTACGAGCAGTACTTC. It is translated as CASSHGTASYEQYF. The J gene is TRBJ2-5, the V gene TRBV7-9; 7 nucleotides line up with TRBD1. The end of the DNA is better explained by TRBJ2-7, so the J call may be wrong. The CDR3 loop spans 14 amino acids. The V gene's germline CDR1 is SEHNR and CDR2 FQNEAQ (reference sequence).

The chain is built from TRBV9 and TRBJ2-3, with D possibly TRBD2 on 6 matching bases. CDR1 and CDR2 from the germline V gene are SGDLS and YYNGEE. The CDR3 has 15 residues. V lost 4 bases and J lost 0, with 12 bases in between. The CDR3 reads CASSPLEGSTDTQYF. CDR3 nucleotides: TGTGCCAGCAGCCCCCTGGAGGGGAGCACAGATACGCAGTATTTT.

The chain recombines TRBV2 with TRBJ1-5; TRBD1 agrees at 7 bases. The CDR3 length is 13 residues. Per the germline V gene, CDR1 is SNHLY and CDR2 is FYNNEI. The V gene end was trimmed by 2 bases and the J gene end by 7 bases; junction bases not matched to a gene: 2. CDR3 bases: TGTGCCAGCAGTGAACGCAGGGGGCAGCCCCAGCATTTT. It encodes CASSERRGQPQHF.

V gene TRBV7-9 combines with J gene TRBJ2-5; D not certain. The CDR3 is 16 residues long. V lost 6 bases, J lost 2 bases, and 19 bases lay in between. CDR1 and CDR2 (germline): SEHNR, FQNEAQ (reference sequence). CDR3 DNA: TGTGCCAGCAGGACTGAGGTGGGGAAGGGTCAAGAGACCCAGTACTTC. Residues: CASRTEVGKGQETQYF.

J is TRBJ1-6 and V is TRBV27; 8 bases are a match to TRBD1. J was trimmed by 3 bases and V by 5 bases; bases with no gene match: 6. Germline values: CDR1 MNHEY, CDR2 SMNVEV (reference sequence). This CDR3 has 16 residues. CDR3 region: CASSLNRGNYNSPLHF. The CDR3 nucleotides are TGTGCCAGCAGTCTGAACAGGGGGAACTATAATTCACCCCTCCACTTT.

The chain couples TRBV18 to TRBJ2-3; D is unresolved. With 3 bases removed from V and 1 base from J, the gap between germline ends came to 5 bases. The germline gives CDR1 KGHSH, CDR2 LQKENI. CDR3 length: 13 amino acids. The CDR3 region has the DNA TGTGCCAGCTCACCTCAGGGCACAGATACGCAGTATTTT. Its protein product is CASSPQGTDTQYF.

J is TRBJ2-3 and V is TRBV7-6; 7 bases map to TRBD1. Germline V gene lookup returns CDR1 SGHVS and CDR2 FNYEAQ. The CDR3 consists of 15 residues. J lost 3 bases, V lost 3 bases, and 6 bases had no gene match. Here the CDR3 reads CASSFVGGRTDTQYF. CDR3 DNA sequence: TGTGCCAGCAGCTTCGTAGGGGGCCGGACAGATACGCAGTATTTT.